The following is a TCR beta chain sequence with its context. This entry is derived from a study of blood T cell repertoires in COVID-19. Sequencing was performed with immunoSEQ multiplex PCR; in TCRdb, only in-frame clones are kept and a portion is missing. The sample comprises some 150,000 clones, roughly 87% of which are singletons, and more than 7.5% rests with the top ten. The CDR3 runs to 17 residues. The germline V gene has CDR1 LNHNV and CDR2 YYDKDF (reference sequence). V shed 0 bases, J shed 4 bases, and the junction held 7 bases outside the gene matches. V is TRBV15 and J is TRBJ2-2, with TRBD1 matching 8 bases. The TCR originated in a woman between 70 and 85 years old with acute or convalescent COVID-19. Specimen: peripheral blood. The chain's CDR3 is CATSREDRALPTGELFF. Here the CDR3 DNA reads TGTGCCACCAGCAGAGAGGACAGGGCCCTACCCACCGGGGAGCTGTTTTTT.